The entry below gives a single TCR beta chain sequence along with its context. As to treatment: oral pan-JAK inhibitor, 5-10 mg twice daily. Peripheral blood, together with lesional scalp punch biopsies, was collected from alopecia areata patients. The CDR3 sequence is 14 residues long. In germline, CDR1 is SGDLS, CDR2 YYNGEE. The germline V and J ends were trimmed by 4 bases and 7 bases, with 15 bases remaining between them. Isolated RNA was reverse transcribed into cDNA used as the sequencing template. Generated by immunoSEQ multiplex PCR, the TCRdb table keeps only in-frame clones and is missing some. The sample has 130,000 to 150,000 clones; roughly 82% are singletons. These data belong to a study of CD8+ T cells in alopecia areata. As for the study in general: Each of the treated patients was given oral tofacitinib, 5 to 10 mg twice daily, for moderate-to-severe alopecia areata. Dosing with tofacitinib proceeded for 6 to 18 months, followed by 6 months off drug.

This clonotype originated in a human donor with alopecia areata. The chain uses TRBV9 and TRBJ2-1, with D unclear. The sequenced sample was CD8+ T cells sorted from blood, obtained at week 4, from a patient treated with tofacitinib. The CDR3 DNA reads TGTGCCAGCAGCCCCTCCGGCGTTGGAAATGAGCAGTTCTTC. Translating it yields CASSPSGVGNEQFF. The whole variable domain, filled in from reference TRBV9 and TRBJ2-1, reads DSGVTQTPKHLITATGQRVTLRCSPRSGDLSVYWYQQSLDQGLQFLIQYYNGEERAKGNILERFSAQQFPDLHSELNLSSLELGDSALYFCASSPSGVGNEQFFGPGTRLTVL.